The source of this T cell receptor beta chain is a study of cytomegalovirus exposure and HLA in healthy donors. Study-wide context: A subsequent analysis reported that the 95 to 150 validation repertoires were produced on the same platform that had also been used for the roughly 700 first-cohort repertoires. General observations from the study: For cytomegalovirus status, the classifier reportedly gave diagnoses with high specificity and sensitivity. In vitro data verified a few CMV-associated chains as specific for CMV antigens. Most TCR sequences proved rare, with some public TCRs found in many donors.

TCRdb's table, derived via immunoSEQ multiplex PCR, lists solely in-frame clones and lacks some. Of roughly 270,000 clones detected, 85% to 90% appear once; the ten largest clones hold around 0.9%. A few counts support this clone. Its antigen is currently unknown. Trimming cost V 2 bases and J 6 bases, with 17 bases left between them. Germline V gene sequence: CDR1 GTSNPN, CDR2 SVGIG (reference sequence). The CDR3 consists of 14 residues. The receptor's source is a woman between 18 and 29 years old in good health and CMV-seronegative. Input material: PBMCs. V and J are TRBV30 and TRBJ2-7; possible D gene TRBD1, 5 bases. The CDR3 spells CAWSKGHTSGEQYF. The CDR3 DNA reads as TGTGCCTGGAGTAAAGGACACACGTCCGGCGAGCAGTACTTC. Based on the CDR3 plus reference TRBV30 and TRBJ2-7, the full variable domain is SQTIHQWPATLVQPVGSPLSLECTVEGTSNPNLYWYRQAAGRGLQLLFYSVGIGQISSEVPQNLSASRPQDRQFILSSKKLLLSDSGFYLCAWSKGHTSGEQYFGPGTRLTVT.